The 20 T cell receptor beta chains below come from one sample, sequenced in a study of cytomegalovirus exposure and HLA in healthy donors. 60 Vbeta and 13 Jbeta primers were used in PCR. TCRdb's copy holds only in-frame clones and misses some; the assay was immunoSEQ multiplex PCR. The table lists some 180,000 clones, approximately 85% of them singletons. Sequences were obtained from PBMCs. Receptors originate from a woman in her forties or fifties in good health and CMV-seronegative.

This rearrangement joins TRBV30 to TRBJ2-5; possible D gene TRBD2, 6 bases. Germline V gene data show CDR1 as GTSNPN and CDR2 as SVGIG (reference sequence). The CDR3 spans 14 residues. With 2 bases removed from V and 1 base from J, the gap between germline ends came to 11 bases. This CDR3 reads CAWSRDLIQETQYF. In nucleotides, the CDR3 is TGTGCCTGGAGTCGGGACTTAATCCAAGAGACCCAGTACTTC.

J is TRBJ2-2 and V is TRBV28, with 9 bases that match TRBD2. V dropped 4 bases and J dropped 4; count of bases not matched to a gene: 7. From germline, CDR1 is MDHEN and CDR2 SYDVKM. The CDR3 runs 16 residues. The CDR3 DNA reads TGTGCCAGCAGTTCCGCCTCTAGCGGGGTCACCGGGGAGCTGTTTTTT. It yields the protein CASSSASSGVTGELFF. Variable domain in full (rest from reference TRBV28 and TRBJ2-2): DVKVTQSSRYLVKRTGEKVFLECVQDMDHENMFWYRQDPGLGLRLIYFSYDVKMKEKGDIPEGYSVSREKKERFSLILESASTNQTSMYLCASSSASSGVTGELFFGEGSRLTVL.

This clone was observed once. This chain links TRBV28 with TRBJ2-1; no definite D call. This CDR3 is built from 14 residues. With 5 bases removed from V and 1 base from J, the gap between germline ends came to 9 bases. Germline assignment: CDR1 MDHEN and CDR2 SYDVKM. CDR3 sequence (DNA): TGTGCCAGCAGTGTTCTGAGTTCCTACAATGAGCAGTTCTTC. Protein product: CASSVLSSYNEQFF.

The gene calls are TRBV5-1 and TRBJ2-5; TRBD2 matches 9 bases. This CDR3 comprises 16 residues. V lost 6 bases to trimming and J lost 0 bases; unmatched junction nucleotides: 9. Germline CDR1 and CDR2: SGHRS and YFSETQ. CDR3 coding DNA: TGCGCCAGCAACTTTGCGGGAGGGAGGTACCAAGAGACCCAGTACTTC. Its translation: CASNFAGGRYQETQYF.

This chain links TRBV7-3 with TRBJ2-3, with 8 bases matching TRBD1. Germline CDR1 SGHTA, CDR2 FQGTGA. CDR3 length equals 14 residues. J lost 4 bases, V lost 5 bases, and 5 bases had no gene match. Here the CDR3 reads CASSLGQGADTQYF. The CDR3 DNA reads TGTGCCAGCAGCCTAGGACAGGGAGCAGATACGCAGTATTTT.

The chain recombines TRBV5-4 with TRBJ2-2; the D gene is possibly TRBD2 (5 bases). This CDR3 has 16 amino acids. Germline lookup yields CDR1 SGHNT and CDR2 YYREEE (reference sequence). Trimming removed 0 bases from V and 3 bases from J, with 12 bases in between. The CDR3 is CASSLGLKGDTGELFF. The CDR3 DNA follows: TGTGCCAGCAGCTTGGGCCTAAAGGGAGACACCGGGGAGCTGTTTTTT.

V is TRBV12-5 and J is TRBJ2-3, with D tentatively TRBD1 (5 bases). Germline CDR1 and CDR2: LGHNT and FRNRAP. V dropped 8 bases and J dropped 0 bases, with 12 bases sitting between them. The CDR3 contains 14 residues. The CDR3 coding sequence is TGTGCTAGTTGCTTGCAGGGTAGCACAGATACGCAGTATTTT. This codes for CASCLQGSTDTQYF.

V usage is TRBV30 and J usage is TRBJ1-1; 7 nucleotides match TRBD1. V shed 0 bases, J shed 1 base, and the junction held 5 bases outside the gene matches. Germline V lookup: CDR1 GTSNPN, CDR2 SVGIG (reference sequence). The CDR3 is 15 residues long. The CDR3 is CAWSVFRGTNTEAFF. As DNA, the CDR3 is TGTGCCTGGAGTGTCTTCAGGGGGACGAACACTGAAGCTTTCTTT. The full variable domain, with the rest looked up from reference TRBV30 and TRBJ1-1, is SQTIHQWPATLVQPVGSPLSLECTVEGTSNPNLYWYRQAAGRGLQLLFYSVGIGQISSEVPQNLSASRPQDRQFILSSKKLLLSDSGFYLCAWSVFRGTNTEAFFGQGTRLTVV.

The V gene is TRBV6-4, the J gene TRBJ1-1; TRBD1 matches at 8 bases. The CDR3 has 16 amino acids. In germline, CDR1 is MRHNA, CDR2 SNTAGT. After removal of 0 bases from V and 1 base from J, the junction contained 4 bases not matched to a gene. The CDR3 loop is CASSDSPGTGNTEAFF. In DNA, the CDR3 is TGTGCCAGCAGTGACTCCCCCGGGACAGGGAACACTGAAGCTTTCTTT.

The sample holds one count of this clone. This chain uses TRBV19 with TRBJ2-7, with 15 positions matching TRBD2. Germline V gene lookup returns CDR1 LNHDA and CDR2 SQIVND (reference sequence). V shed 4 bases and J 1 base; nucleotides not matched to a gene: 8. The CDR3 has 18 residues. The chain's CDR3 is CASSNNGLAGGESYEQYF. The DNA of the CDR3 is TGTGCCAGTAGTAATAACGGACTAGCGGGAGGGGAGTCCTACGAGCAGTACTTC.

This chain joins TRBV15 and TRBJ1-4; 9 bases map to TRBD1. This CDR3 has 15 residues. Per germline, CDR1 LNHNV and CDR2 YYDKDF (reference sequence). V dropped 5 bases and J dropped 8; count of bases not matched to a gene: 9. Written as DNA, the CDR3 is TGTGCCACCAGCGCCCGGACAGGGGCAGTCGAAAAACTGTTTTTT. This sequence encodes CATSARTGAVEKLFF.

The chain is built from TRBV7-8 and TRBJ2-1; TRBD2 matches 9 bases. From germline, CDR1 is SGHVS and CDR2 FQNEAQ. The junction had 10 bases not matched to a gene; V was cut back by 6 bases and J by 16 bases. This CDR3 is built from 12 residues. In DNA form, the CDR3 reads TGTGCCAGCAGTAATAGCGGGAGTAACGAATTCTTC. Translation: CASSNSGSNEFF. Variable domain in full (rest from reference TRBV7-8 and TRBJ2-1): GAGVSQSPRYKVAKRGQDVALRCDPISGHVSLFWYQQALGQGPEFLTYFQNEAQLDKSGLPSDRFFAERPEGSVSTLKIQRTQQEDSAVYLCASSNSGSNEFFGPGTRLTVL.

This sequence joins TRBV19 and TRBJ2-1; weak D call: TRBD2 (6 bases). The germline V and J ends were trimmed by 5 bases and 8 bases, with 10 bases remaining between them. The CDR3 loop spans 12 amino acids. CDR1 is LNHDA and CDR2 is SQIVND in the germline V gene (reference sequence). As DNA, the CDR3 is TGTGCCAGTAGTGTCGGGACTTATGAGCAGTTCTTC. This encodes CASSVGTYEQFF.

The V call is TRBV19, the J call TRBJ2-6; TRBD1 matches 8 bases. Germline CDR1 reads LNHDA; CDR2 reads SQIVND (reference sequence). The CDR3 is 15 amino acids. V was clipped by 5 bases and J by 2 bases; unmatched bases: 2. CDR3 amino acids: CASSLTGAGANVLTF. The DNA for the CDR3 is TGTGCCAGTAGTTTGACAGGGGCTGGGGCCAACGTCCTGACTTTC.

V usage is TRBV6-4 and J usage is TRBJ1-2; D not resolved. Trimming pared 6 bases from V and 1 base from J, leaving 9 bases between. Per germline, CDR1 MRHNA and CDR2 SNTAGT. The CDR3 has 13 residues. The CDR3 bases are TGTGCCAGCAGGGCCAGTTTTAACTATGGCTACACCTTC. It is translated as CASRASFNYGYTF.

The V call is TRBV27, the J call TRBJ1-1, with a possible D match to TRBD1 (6 bases). This CDR3 spans 15 amino acids. V dropped 3 bases and J dropped 7 bases, with 18 bases sitting between them. CDR1 and CDR2 (germline): MNHEY, SMNVEV (reference sequence). In DNA, the CDR3 is TGTGCCAGCAGTTTGGGAGGGAGGCCCAGGGGTGAAGCTTTCTTT. Its protein is CASSLGGRPRGEAFF.

The rearrangement uses TRBV10-3 and TRBJ2-5; 8 nucleotides line up with TRBD2. This CDR3 spans 13 amino acids. V lost 4 bases, J lost 4 bases, and 2 bases stayed unmatched. Germline V gives CDR1 ENHRY, CDR2 SYGVKD. The CDR3 here is CAISGLAIETQYF. The CDR3, as DNA: TGTGCCATCAGTGGACTAGCGATAGAGACCCAGTACTTC.

This clone has only one observation. V usage is TRBV28 and J usage is TRBJ2-1; 9 bases map to TRBD2. The CDR3 sequence is 15 residues long. CDR1 MDHEN and CDR2 SYDVKM come from the germline V gene. V shed 7 bases and J 6 bases; nucleotides not matched to a gene: 10. The CDR3 sequence: CASNAPSGNPNEQFF. In DNA form, the CDR3 reads TGTGCCAGCAATGCCCCTAGCGGGAACCCCAATGAGCAGTTCTTC.

The chain carries TRBV18 and TRBJ1-5; D not resolved. CDR3 length: 14 residues. Looked up from germline, CDR1 is KGHSH and CDR2 is LQKENI. The ends were cut back, 5 bases at V and 3 bases at J, with 11 bases in the middle. Here the CDR3 reads CASSVKEFNQPQHF. The CDR3 DNA is TGTGCCAGCTCAGTTAAAGAGTTCAATCAGCCCCAGCATTTT. The whole variable domain, filled in from reference TRBV18 and TRBJ1-5, reads NAGVMQNPRHLVRRRGQEARLRCSPMKGHSHVYWYRQLPEEGLKFMVYLQKENIIDESGMPKERFSAEFPKEGPSILRIQQVVRGDSAAYFCASSVKEFNQPQHFGDGTRLSIL.

The J gene is TRBJ1-4, the V gene TRBV2, with a weak D call TRBD1 (5 bases). The CDR3 covers 14 residues. V lost 7 bases and J lost 6, with 15 bases in between. CDR1 and CDR2 from the germline V gene are SNHLY and FYNNEI. CDR3 residues: CASNDQGGDEKLFF. The CDR3 DNA follows: TGTGCCAGCAATGACCAGGGAGGTGATGAAAAACTGTTTTTT. The full variable domain, in which reference TRBV2 and TRBJ1-4 provide the parts outside the CDR3, is EPEVTQTPSHQVTQMGQEVILRCVPISNHLYFYWYRQILGQKVEFLVSFYNNEISEKSEIFDDQFSVERPDGSNFTLKIRSTKLEDSAMYFCASNDQGGDEKLFFGSGTQLSVL.